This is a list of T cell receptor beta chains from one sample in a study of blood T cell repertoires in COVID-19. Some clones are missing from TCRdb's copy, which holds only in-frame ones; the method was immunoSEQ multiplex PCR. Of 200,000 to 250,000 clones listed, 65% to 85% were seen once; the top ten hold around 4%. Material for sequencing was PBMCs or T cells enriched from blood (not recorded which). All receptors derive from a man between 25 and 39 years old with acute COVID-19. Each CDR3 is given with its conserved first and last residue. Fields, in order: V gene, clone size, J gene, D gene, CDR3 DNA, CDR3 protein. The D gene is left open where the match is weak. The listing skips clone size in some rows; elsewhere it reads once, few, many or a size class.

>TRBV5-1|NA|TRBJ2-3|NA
TGCGCCAGCAGCTCCTTGACAGCTACAGATACGCAGTATTTT
CASSSLTATDTQYF
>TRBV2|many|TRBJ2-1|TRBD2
TGTGCCAGCAGTGAACAATCAAGCGGGGGAAATGAGCAGTTCTTC
CASSEQSSGGNEQFF
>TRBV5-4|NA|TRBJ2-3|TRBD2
TGTGCCAGCAGCTTGGGTTGGCGGGGGGAGGGGGATACGCAGTATTTT
CASSLGWRGEGDTQYF
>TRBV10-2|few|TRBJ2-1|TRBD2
TGCGCCAGCAGTGAGGCGGGGGGGTCATACAATGAGCAGTTCTTC
CASSEAGGSYNEQFF
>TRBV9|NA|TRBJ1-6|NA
TGTGCCAGCAGCCTTAACATGGGCGGGTCACCCCTCCACTTT
CASSLNMGGSPLHF
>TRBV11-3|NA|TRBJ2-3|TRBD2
TGTGCCAGCAGCTCGCGACTAGCGGGAGATACGCAGTATTTT
CASSSRLAGDTQYF
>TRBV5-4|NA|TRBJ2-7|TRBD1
TGTGCCAGCAGCCCCGGACAGGGTGCGGCCTACGAGCAGTACTTC
CASSPGQGAAYEQYF
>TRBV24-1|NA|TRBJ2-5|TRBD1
TGTGCCACCAGTGATTTGCGACAGGGGCGGGAGACCCAGTACTTC
CATSDLRQGRETQYF
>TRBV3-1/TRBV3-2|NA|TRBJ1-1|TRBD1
TGTGCCAGCAGCCGGACAGGGGAATGGTCTGAAGCTTTCTTT
CASSRTGEWSEAFF
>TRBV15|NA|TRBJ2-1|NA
TGTGCCACCAGCCAACTATCTAGCCGCGAGCAGTTCTTC
CATSQLSSREQFF
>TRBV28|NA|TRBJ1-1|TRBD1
TGTGCCAGCAGTTCAGGGGGCAGGACTGAAGCTTTCTTT
CASSSGGRTEAFF
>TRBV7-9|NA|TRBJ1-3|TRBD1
TGTGCCAGCAGCCCCAGGACAGGCGGAAACACCATATATTTT
CASSPRTGGNTIYF
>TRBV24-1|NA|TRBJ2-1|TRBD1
TGTGCCACCAGTGACGGGACAGACTCCTACAATGAGCAGTTCTTC
CATSDGTDSYNEQFF
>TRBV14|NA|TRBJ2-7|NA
TGTGCCAGCAGCCAAGATTGGGGCGCCCACGAGAAGCAGTACTTC
CASSQDWGAHEKQYF
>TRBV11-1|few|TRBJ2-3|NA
TGTGCCAGCAGCCCCGGGCGGGGTACGCAGTATTTT
CASSPGRGTQYF
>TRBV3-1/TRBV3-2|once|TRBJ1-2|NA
TGTGCCAGCAGGCCCAGTGGGGCGTATGGCTACACCTTC
CASRPSGAYGYTF
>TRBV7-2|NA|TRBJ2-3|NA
TGTGCCAGCAGCTTGTGGCCCCCCACAGATACGCAGTATTTT
CASSLWPPTDTQYF
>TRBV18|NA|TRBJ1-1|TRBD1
TGTGCCAGCTCACCCCTACCGACAGGGAACATGAACACTGAAGCTTTCTTT
CASSPLPTGNMNTEAFF
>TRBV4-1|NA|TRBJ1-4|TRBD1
TGCGCCAGCAGCCTCATACCGGGGACAGAGAATGAAAAACTGTTTTTT
CASSLIPGTENEKLFF
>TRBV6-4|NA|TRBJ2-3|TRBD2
TGTGCCAGCAGTGACGGGATAGCGGGGACTAGCACAGATACGCAGTATTTT
CASSDGIAGTSTDTQYF
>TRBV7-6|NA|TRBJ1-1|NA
TGTGCCAGCAGCTTACTGGGGGGCACTGAAGCTTTCTTT
CASSLLGGTEAFF
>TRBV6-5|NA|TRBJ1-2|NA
TGTGCCAGCAGTTACTCGGCGGTTCCAGAACTCCGAGGCTACACCTTC
CASSYSAVPELRGYTF
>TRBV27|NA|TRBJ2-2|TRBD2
TGTGCCAGCAGTTTGGGGGGGTCCACCGGGGAGCTGTTTTTT
CASSLGGSTGELFF
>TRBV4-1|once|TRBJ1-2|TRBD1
TGCGCCAGCAGCCAAGTCCTAACAGGGGGAGGCTACACCTTC
CASSQVLTGGGYTF
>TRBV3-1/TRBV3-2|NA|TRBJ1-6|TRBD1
TGTGCCAGCAGCCAAGCAGGACAGGGAGGCTCACCCCTCCACTTT
CASSQAGQGGSPLHF
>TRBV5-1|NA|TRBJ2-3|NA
TGCGCCAGCAGCTTGGGGACAGACAGCACAGATACGCAGTATTTT
CASSLGTDSTDTQYF
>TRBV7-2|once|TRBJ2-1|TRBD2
TGTGCCAGCAGTCAGGCCGGGGGGGCGGATATATACAATGAGCAGTTCTTC
CASSQAGGADIYNEQFF
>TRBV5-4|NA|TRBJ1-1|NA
TGTGCCAGCAGCTTGAATGCAGGCGCGAACACTGAAGCTTTCTTT
CASSLNAGANTEAFF
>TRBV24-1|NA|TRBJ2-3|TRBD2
TGTGCCACCAGTGCCTTTCTAGCGGGGGGCATGACAGATACGCAGTATTTT
CATSAFLAGGMTDTQYF
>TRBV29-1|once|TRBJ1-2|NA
TGCAGCGTTGAAGAGCTGACCCGGGGGGGGAACACCTTC
CSVEELTRGGNTF
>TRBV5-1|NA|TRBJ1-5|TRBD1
TGCGCCAGCAGGTTTGACAGGGAAGATCAGCCCCAGCATTTT
CASRFDREDQPQHF
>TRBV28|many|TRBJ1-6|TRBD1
TGTGCCACCCAGGGGGGCTTCTATAATTCACCCCTCCACTTT
CATQGGFYNSPLHF
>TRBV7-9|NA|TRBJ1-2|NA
TGTGCCAGCAGCGCACAGGGTTATGGCTACACCTTC
CASSAQGYGYTF
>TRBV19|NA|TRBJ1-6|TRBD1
TGTGCCAGTAGTATTTCAGTCGGTGGGACAGGGATAGTCTCCTATAATTCACCCCTCCACTTT
CASSISVGGTGIVSYNSPLHF
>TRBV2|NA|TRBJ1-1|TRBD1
TGTGCCAGCACTACAGGGGACACTGAAGCTTTCTTT
CASTTGDTEAFF
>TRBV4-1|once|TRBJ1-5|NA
TGCGCCAGCAGCCAAGGTCCGGCGGGCAATCAGCCCCAGCATTTT
CASSQGPAGNQPQHF
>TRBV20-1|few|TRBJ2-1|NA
TGCAGTGCTTCTCCAGGGGATGAGCAGTTCTTC
CSASPGDEQFF
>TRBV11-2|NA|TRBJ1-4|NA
TGTGCCAGCAGCTCGTTCCTAGGAGCAACTAATGAAAAACTGTTTTTT
CASSSFLGATNEKLFF
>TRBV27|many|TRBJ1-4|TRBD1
TGTGCCAGCAGTCCCCTGACAGGGGGCCCCTTTGATAAGGAAAAACTGTTTTTT
CASSPLTGGPFDKEKLFF
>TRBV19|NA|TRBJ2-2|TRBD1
TGTGCCAGTAGTATCGGGGACAGGGCGAACACCGGGGAGCTGTTTTTT
CASSIGDRANTGELFF
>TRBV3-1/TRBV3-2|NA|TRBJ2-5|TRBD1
TGTGCCAGCAGATACAGGGGAGAGACCCAGTACTTC
CASRYRGETQYF
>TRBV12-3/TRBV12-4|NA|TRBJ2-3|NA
TGTGCCAGCAGTTTGCACAACACAGATACGCAGTATTTT
CASSLHNTDTQYF
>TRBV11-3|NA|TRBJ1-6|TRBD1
TGTGCCAGCAGCTTGGGACAGGATAATTCACCCCTCCACTTT
CASSLGQDNSPLHF
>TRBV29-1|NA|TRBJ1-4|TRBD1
TGCAGCGTTGGGCACGGGACAGGTAGAACCCCAACTAATGAAAAACTGTTTTTT
CSVGHGTGRTPTNEKLFF
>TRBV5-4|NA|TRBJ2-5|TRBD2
TGTGCCAGCAGCGCCCCCGGACTAGACCAAGAGACCCAGTACTTC
CASSAPGLDQETQYF
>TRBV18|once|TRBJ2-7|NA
TGTGCCAGCTCACTACAACAGGGCGGCGAGCAGTACTTC
CASSLQQGGEQYF
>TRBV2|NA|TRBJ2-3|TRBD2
TGTGCCAGCAGCGCTAGCGGGGTTTTCACAGATACGCAGTATTTT
CASSASGVFTDTQYF
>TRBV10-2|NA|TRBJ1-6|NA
TGCGCCAGTGACCGGACGGGAAATTCACCCCTCCACTTT
CASDRTGNSPLHF
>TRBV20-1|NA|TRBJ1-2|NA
TGCAGTGCTAGGCAAGGGGTTGGCTACACCTTC
CSARQGVGYTF
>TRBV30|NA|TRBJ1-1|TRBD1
TGTGCCTGGGGACAGGGCAGAAAGAACACTGAAGCTTTCTTT
CAWGQGRKNTEAFF
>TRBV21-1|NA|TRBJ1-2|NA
TGTGCCAGCAGCAAAGAGGGGGCCGACTATGGCTACACCTTC
CASSKEGADYGYTF
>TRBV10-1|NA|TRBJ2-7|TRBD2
TGCGCCAGCAGTGAGTCTGGACTAGCGGACTACGAGCAGTACTTC
CASSESGLADYEQYF
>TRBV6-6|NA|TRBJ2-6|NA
TGTGCCAGCAGTCCACTGAGACAGGCTATGAGCTCTGGGGCCAACGTCCTGACTTTC
CASSPLRQAMSSGANVLTF
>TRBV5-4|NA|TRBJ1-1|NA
TGTGCCAGCAGCCCTGGAGTGAACACTGAAGCTTTCTTT
CASSPGVNTEAFF